This T cell receptor beta chain was observed in a study of identical twins. Whole-study findings and limits: Among monozygotic twins, out-of-frame TCR alpha sharing exceeded what models predicted. Reduced insertions were recorded for abundant cord blood beta clonotypes, with no such pattern in memory repertoires.

V was trimmed by 8 bases and J by 6 bases, leaving 13 bases between them. The germline gives CDR1 SNHLY, CDR2 FYNNEI. The CDR3 runs 13 residues. This clonotype came up a few times. No antigen is known for it. After template switching added a universal primer site, the resulting cDNA carried unique molecular identifiers. One entry per CDR3 protein, called by TCRdb with MiXCR from the 5' RACE reads. The sample lists approximately 190,000 distinct CDR3 sequences; 15% to 20% were seen once. These data also formed part of another study, on T cells expressing NK-cell markers. As reported in that work: Sorting in several experiments was restricted by an anti-gamma-delta TCR antibody to alpha-beta TCR T cells.

The clonotype comes from a woman aged 18 to 35 in good health. Sequenced material: CD8+ T cells sorted from blood. The rearrangement uses TRBV2 and TRBJ2-2, with a tentative D call TRBD2 (5 bases). The CDR3 nucleotides are TGTGCCAGCTTGGCGGGTTTTCCCGGGGAGCTGTTTTTT. This sequence encodes CASLAGFPGELFF.